Sequencing of this T cell receptor beta chain was carried out in a study of CD8 T cells in ankylosing spondylitis. Notes on the study in general: Reported data indicate significant enrichment of disease-linked clones within matched ankylosing spondylitis synovial fluid. Seemingly distinctive of ankylosing spondylitis blood was a TCR beta motif formed by eight highly homologous variants.

The germline V and J ends were trimmed by 3 bases and 5 bases, with 7 bases remaining between them. This CDR3 region has 12 residues. Libraries of TCR beta came from quantitative 5'-RACE with molecular barcodes. TCRdb re-derived calls from the 5' RACE reads in MiXCR, one entry per CDR3 protein. This sample has around 250,000 distinct CDR3 sequences, with roughly 32% found just once. Note on this clonotype: Its antigen is not identified.

The sequenced sample was blood, either unsorted or a sorted T cell fraction (not recorded which). This TCR was sampled from a male donor with ankylosing spondylitis or in good health (not recorded which). The chain links TRBV12-3 or TRBV12-4 to TRBJ2-5, with D uncertain. The CDR3 DNA is TGTGCCAGCAGTTTTGTTGGGGAGACCCAGTACTTC. The encoded protein is CASSFVGETQYF.